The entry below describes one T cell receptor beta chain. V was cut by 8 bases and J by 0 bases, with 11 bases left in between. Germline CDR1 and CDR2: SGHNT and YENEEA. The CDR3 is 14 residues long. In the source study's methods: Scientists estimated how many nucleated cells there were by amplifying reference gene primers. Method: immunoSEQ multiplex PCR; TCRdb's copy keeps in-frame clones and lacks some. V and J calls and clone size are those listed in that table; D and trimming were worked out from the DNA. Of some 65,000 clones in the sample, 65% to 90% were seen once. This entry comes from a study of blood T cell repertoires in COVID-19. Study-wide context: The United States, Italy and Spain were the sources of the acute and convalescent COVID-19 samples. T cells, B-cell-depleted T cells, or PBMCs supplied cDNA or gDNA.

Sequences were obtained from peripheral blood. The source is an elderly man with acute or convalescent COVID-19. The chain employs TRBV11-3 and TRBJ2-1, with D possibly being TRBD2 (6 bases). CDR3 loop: CASVSGSSYNEQFF. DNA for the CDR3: TGTGCCAGCGTTAGCGGAAGCTCCTACAATGAGCAGTTCTTC.